These 14 T cell receptor beta chains came from one sample sequenced in a study of CD8 T cells in ankylosing spondylitis. TCRdb fed the 5' RACE reads into MiXCR, producing one record per CDR3 protein. The sample comprises 250,000 to 400,000 distinct CDR3 sequences, 11% of which are singletons, and about 10% rests with the top ten. Material: blood, either unsorted or a sorted T cell fraction (not recorded which). These receptors were collected from a female donor with ankylosing spondylitis or in good health (not recorded which).

CDR3 in amino acids: CASSLSPLAGGLRETQYF. CDR3 bases: TGTGCCAGCAGTTTATCTCCTCTAGCGGGGGGCCTCCGAGAGACCCAGTACTTC. The chain combines TRBV27 with TRBJ2-5; TRBD2 agrees at 11 bases. The trim removed 0 bases at V and 4 bases at J, leaving 10 bases unmatched. Germline V CDR1 and CDR2: MNHEY, SMNVEV (reference sequence). CDR3 size: 18 residues.

This clonotype was picked up many times. The J gene is TRBJ2-7, the V gene TRBV7-9; 11 bases line up with TRBD2. Germline V CDR1 and CDR2: SEHNR, FQNEAQ (reference sequence). J lost 4 bases, V lost 6 bases, and 14 bases had no gene match. CDR3 length equals 17 residues. CDR3 DNA: TGTGCCAGCAGTCCTCGGTATGGGACTAGCGGCCCATACGAGCAGTACTTC. Translated, it gives CASSPRYGTSGPYEQYF.

This clonotype was recorded at least ten times. Compared with germline, one end of the junction differs, possibly owing to a read error. The V gene is TRBV5-1, the J gene TRBJ2-2; no reliable D call. The CDR3 covers 15 residues. Germline CDR1 and CDR2: SGHRS and YFSETQ. The CDR3 coding sequence is TGCGCCAGCAGTTTGGACGGTGATAACACCGGGGAGCTGTTTTTT. Translating gives CASSLDGDNTGELFF.

In this sample, this clonotype turned up many times. This chain links TRBV7-9 with TRBJ2-5; D is uncertain. The germline V gene encodes CDR1 SEHNR and CDR2 FQNEAQ (reference sequence). V dropped 3 bases and J dropped 5 bases, with 10 bases sitting between them. The CDR3 spans 13 residues. CDR3 DNA sequence: TGTGCCAGCAGCTTTTTCGGTTCGGAGACCCAGTACTTC. It translates to CASSFFGSETQYF.

This clonotype was seen repeatedly, ten times or more. The chain has TRBV6-1 and TRBJ1-1; D remains ambiguous. The CDR3 is 13 residues long. Trimming removed 8 bases at V and 0 bases at J, with 10 bases between. Germline assignment: CDR1 MNHNS and CDR2 SASEGT. CDR3 DNA: TGTGCCAGCTCCTACCAGATGAACACTGAAGCTTTCTTT. Translating it yields CASSYQMNTEAFF.

The chain uses TRBV5-1 and TRBJ2-3; the D is unclear. Germline V gene data show CDR1 as SGHRS and CDR2 as YFSETQ. The CDR3 is 16 residues long. Deletions cut 6 bases from V and 3 bases from J, with 20 bases between. CDR3 nucleotides: TGCGCCAGCATCCTTGGAATAGTGAGTTTAACAGATACGCAGTATTTT. Protein: CASILGIVSLTDTQYF.

This clonotype appeared a few times. V and J are TRBV9 and TRBJ1-2; D remains ambiguous. Per germline, CDR1 SGDLS and CDR2 YYNGEE. The CDR3 totals 14 residues. V was cut by 2 bases and J by 0 bases, with 8 bases left in between. The CDR3 nucleotides are TGTGCCAGCAGCGTGGACGGAACTAACTATGGCTACACCTTC. The encoded protein is CASSVDGTNYGYTF.

This clonotype has ten or more counts. This rearrangement joins TRBV20-1 to TRBJ1-4; D is unresolved. There are 15 residues in the CDR3. Trimming took 0 bases from V and 3 from J, leaving 11 bases between them. The V gene's germline CDR1 is DFQATT and CDR2 SNEGSKA (reference sequence). The CDR3 loop is CSARDPVRSNEKLFF. CDR3 in DNA: TGCAGTGCTAGAGATCCGGTGAGGTCTAATGAAAAACTGTTTTTT.

This clonotype was seen at least ten times. V gene TRBV12-3 or TRBV12-4 combines with J gene TRBJ2-6; D is perhaps TRBD2 (7 bases). CDR3 length: 21 residues. Trimming stripped 6 bases from V and 2 bases from J, with 29 bases between. DNA for the CDR3: TGTGCCAGCAGCTTGGGGGGGATTAGTGGGGGCCTAATTCCTGGGGCCAACGTCCTGACTTTC. This encodes CASSLGGISGGLIPGANVLTF.

This rearrangement joins TRBV20-1 to TRBJ2-2; 7 positions match TRBD2. The CDR3 length is 14 residues. The germline gives CDR1 DFQATT, CDR2 SNEGSKA (reference sequence). J lost 6 bases, V lost 5 bases, and 9 bases had no gene match. The CDR3, as DNA: TGCAGTGCTCCCTCCTCCACTAGCGCCGGGGAGCTGTTTTTT. The encoded protein is CSAPSSTSAGELFF.

In this sample, this clonotype turned up many times. This rearrangement joins TRBV5-1 to TRBJ1-1, with D hard to call. CDR1 is SGHRS, CDR2 YFSETQ, per germline. V lost 5 bases and J lost 3, with 11 bases in between. CDR3 length equals 13 residues. For the CDR3, the DNA is TGCGCCAGCAGGGTGGACCCTGACACTGAAGCTTTCTTT. Translating gives CASRVDPDTEAFF. Full variable domain (outside the CDR3, taken from reference TRBV5-1 and TRBJ1-1): KAGVTQTPRYLIKTRGQQVTLSCSPISGHRSVSWYQQTPGQGLQFLFEYFSETQRNKGNFPGRFSGRQFSNSRSEMNVSTLELGDSALYLCASRVDPDTEAFFGQGTRLTVV.

Ten or more counts support this clonotype. The V and J genes are TRBV5-1 and TRBJ2-1; 13 bases are a match to TRBD2. The CDR3 totals 15 residues. Germline V gene lookup returns CDR1 SGHRS and CDR2 YFSETQ. Trimming took 3 bases from V and 5 from J; bases not matched to a gene: 2. CDR3 bases: TGCGCCAGCAGCTCCGGACTAGCGGGAGACAATGAGCAGTTCTTC. Protein: CASSSGLAGDNEQFF.

Ten or more counts support this clonotype. The chain uses TRBV20-1 and TRBJ2-7; 7 nucleotides match TRBD2. This CDR3 region has 13 residues. The germline CDR1 and CDR2 sequences are DFQATT and SNEGSKA (reference sequence). With V trimmed by 4 bases and J by 6 bases, 9 bases remained unmatched. CDR3 sequence (DNA): TGCAGTGCTAAAGGACAAGGGACTACCGAGCAGTACTTC. Translating gives CSAKGQGTTEQYF.

This clonotype occurred many times. The chain links TRBV9 to TRBJ2-3; 7 positions agree with TRBD2. CDR3 length equals 16 residues. The trim removed 4 bases at V and 4 bases at J, leaving 12 bases unmatched. The germline CDR1 and CDR2 sequences are SGDLS and YYNGEE. The CDR3 is CASSPFRSGVSDTQYF. CDR3 in DNA: TGTGCCAGCAGCCCCTTTAGGAGCGGGGTTTCAGATACGCAGTATTTT.